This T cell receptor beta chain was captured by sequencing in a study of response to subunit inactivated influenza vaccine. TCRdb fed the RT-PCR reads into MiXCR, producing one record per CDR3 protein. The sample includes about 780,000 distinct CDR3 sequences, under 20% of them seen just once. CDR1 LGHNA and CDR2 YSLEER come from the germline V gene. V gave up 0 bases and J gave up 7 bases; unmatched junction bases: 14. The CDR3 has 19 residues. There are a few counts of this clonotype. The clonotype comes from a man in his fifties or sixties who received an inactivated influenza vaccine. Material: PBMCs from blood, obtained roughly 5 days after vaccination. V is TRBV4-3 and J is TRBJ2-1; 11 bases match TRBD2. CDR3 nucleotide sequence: TGCGCCAGCAGCCAAGACGGTGGTAGCGGGGGGGCCGTCAAGAATGAGCAGTTCTTC. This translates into CASSQDGGSGGAVKNEQFF.